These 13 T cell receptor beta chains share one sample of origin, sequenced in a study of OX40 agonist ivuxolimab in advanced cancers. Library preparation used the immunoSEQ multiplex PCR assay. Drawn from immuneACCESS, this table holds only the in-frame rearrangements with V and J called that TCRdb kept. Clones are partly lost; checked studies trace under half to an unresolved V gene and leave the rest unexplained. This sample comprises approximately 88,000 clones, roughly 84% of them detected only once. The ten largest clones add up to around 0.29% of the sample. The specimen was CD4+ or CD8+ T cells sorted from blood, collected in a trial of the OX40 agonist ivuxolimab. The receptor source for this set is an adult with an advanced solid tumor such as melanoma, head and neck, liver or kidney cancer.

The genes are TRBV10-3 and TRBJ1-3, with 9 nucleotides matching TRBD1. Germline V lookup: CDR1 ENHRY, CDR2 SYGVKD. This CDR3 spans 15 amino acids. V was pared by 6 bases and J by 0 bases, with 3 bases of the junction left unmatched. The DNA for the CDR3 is TGTGCCATCAGGATGACAGGGGGCTCTGGAAACACCATATATTTT. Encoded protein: CAIRMTGGSGNTIYF.

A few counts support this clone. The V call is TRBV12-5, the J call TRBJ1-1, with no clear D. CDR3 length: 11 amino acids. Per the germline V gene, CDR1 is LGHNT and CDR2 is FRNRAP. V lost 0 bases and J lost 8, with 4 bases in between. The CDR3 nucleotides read TGTGCTAGTGGTTTGGTGACAGAAGCTTTCTTT. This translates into CASGLVTEAFF. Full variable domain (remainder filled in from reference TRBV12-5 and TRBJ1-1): DARVTQTPRHKVTEMGQEVTMRCQPILGHNTVFWYRQTMMQGLELLAYFRNRAPLDDSGMPKDRFSAEMPDATLATLKIQPSEPRDSAVYFCASGLVTEAFFGQGTRLTVV.

CDR3 in DNA: TGTGCCAGCAGTCCCGACAGGGACTATGGCTACACCTTC. It codes for CASSPDRDYGYTF. The rearrangement links TRBV6-5 to TRBJ1-2; 7 bases map to TRBD1. CDR1 and CDR2 (germline): MNHEY, SVGAGI. V shed 5 bases, J shed 3 bases, and the junction held 3 bases outside the gene matches. There are 13 residues in the CDR3.

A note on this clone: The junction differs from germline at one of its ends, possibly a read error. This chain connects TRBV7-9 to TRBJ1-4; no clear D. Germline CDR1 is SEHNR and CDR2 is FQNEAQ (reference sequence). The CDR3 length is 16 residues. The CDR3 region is CASSLANLATNEKLFF. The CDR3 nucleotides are TGTGCCAGCAGCCTAGCGAATCTAGCAACTAATGAAAAACTGTTTTTT.

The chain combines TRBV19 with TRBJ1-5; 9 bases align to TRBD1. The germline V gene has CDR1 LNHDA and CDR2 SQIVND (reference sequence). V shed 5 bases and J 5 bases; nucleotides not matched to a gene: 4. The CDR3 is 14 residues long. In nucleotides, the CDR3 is TGTGCCAGTAGTCCCGACAGGGGGGATCAGCCCCAGCATTTT. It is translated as CASSPDRGDQPQHF.

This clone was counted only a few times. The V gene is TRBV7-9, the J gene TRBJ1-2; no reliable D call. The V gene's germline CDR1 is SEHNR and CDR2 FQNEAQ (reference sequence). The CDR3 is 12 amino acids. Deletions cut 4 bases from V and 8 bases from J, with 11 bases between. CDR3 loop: CASSSESFGYTF. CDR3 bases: TGTGCCAGCAGCTCCGAGAGCTTCGGCTACACCTTC.

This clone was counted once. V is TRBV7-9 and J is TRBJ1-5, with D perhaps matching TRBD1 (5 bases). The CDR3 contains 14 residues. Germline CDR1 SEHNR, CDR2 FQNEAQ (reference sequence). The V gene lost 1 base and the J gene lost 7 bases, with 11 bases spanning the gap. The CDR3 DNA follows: TGTGCCAGCAGCTTAGATCAGGGAAACCAGCCCCAGCATTTT. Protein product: CASSLDQGNQPQHF.

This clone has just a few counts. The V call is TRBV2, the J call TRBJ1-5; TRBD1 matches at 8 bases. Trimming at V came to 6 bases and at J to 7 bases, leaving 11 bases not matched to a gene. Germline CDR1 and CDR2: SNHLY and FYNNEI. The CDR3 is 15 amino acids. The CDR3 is CASRRGQGQEQPQHF. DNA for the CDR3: TGTGCCAGCAGGCGAGGCCAGGGACAGGAACAGCCCCAGCATTTT.

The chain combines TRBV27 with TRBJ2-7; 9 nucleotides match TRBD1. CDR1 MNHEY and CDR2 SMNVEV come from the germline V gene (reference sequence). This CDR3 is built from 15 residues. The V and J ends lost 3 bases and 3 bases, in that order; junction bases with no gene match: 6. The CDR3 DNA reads TGTGCCAGCAGTTTCCCCGGGACAGGGATCTACGAGCAGTACTTC. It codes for CASSFPGTGIYEQYF.

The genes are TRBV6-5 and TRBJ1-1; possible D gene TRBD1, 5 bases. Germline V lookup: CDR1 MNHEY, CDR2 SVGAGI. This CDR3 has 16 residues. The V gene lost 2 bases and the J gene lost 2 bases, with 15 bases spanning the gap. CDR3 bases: TGTGCCAGCAGTTACCCCGCTGGGGGAAGAAACACTGAAGCTTTCTTT. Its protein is CASSYPAGGRNTEAFF.

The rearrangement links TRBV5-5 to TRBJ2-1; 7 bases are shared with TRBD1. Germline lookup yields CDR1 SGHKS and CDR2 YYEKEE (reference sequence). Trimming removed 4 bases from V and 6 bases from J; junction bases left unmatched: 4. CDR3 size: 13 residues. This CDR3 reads CASSHDRANEQFF. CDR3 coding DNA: TGTGCCAGCAGCCACGACAGGGCCAATGAGCAGTTCTTC.

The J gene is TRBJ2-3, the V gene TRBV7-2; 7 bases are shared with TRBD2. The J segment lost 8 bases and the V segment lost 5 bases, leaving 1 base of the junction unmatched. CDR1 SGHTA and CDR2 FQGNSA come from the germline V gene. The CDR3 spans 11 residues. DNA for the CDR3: TGTGCCAGCAGCCCGGGGGGTACGCAGTATTTT. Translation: CASSPGGTQYF.

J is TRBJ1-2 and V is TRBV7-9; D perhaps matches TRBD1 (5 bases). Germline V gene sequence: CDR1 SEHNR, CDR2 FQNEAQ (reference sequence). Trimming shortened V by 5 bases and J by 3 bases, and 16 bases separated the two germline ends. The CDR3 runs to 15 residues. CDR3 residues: CASSPTGTNDYGYTF. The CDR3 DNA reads TGTGCCAGCAGCCCAACCGGGACGAACGACTATGGCTACACCTTC. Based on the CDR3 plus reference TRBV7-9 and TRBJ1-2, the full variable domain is DTGVSQNPRHKITKRGQNVTFRCDPISEHNRLYWYRQTLGQGPEFLTYFQNEAQLEKSRLLSDRFSAERPKGSFSTLEIQRTEQGDSAMYLCASSPTGTNDYGYTFGSGTRLTVV.